This T cell receptor (beta chain) was captured in a study of blood T cell repertoires in COVID-19. This clone was recorded only once. Germline V gives CDR1 LNHDA, CDR2 SQIVND (reference sequence). Trimming took off 8 bases at V and 5 bases at J, with 9 bases between the two ends. The CDR3 covers 12 residues. Per the original data handling: Nucleated cell number was recorded as an estimate derived from reference gene primer amplification. Method: immunoSEQ multiplex PCR; TCRdb's copy keeps in-frame clones and lacks some. The DNA gave D and trimming, while V, J and clone size come from that table. The table lists approximately 190,000 clones, 70% to 85% of them singletons.

The chain couples TRBV19 to TRBJ1-4; D is unresolved. The TCR comes from a woman in her thirties with acute or convalescent COVID-19. The specimen sequenced was peripheral blood. The CDR3: CASGRRNEKLFF. The CDR3 nucleotides are TGTGCCAGTGGAAGGAGAAATGAAAAACTGTTTTTT. Supplemented by reference TRBV19 and TRBJ1-4, the full variable domain reads DGGITQSPKYLFRKEGQNVTLSCEQNLNHDAMYWYRQDPGQGLRLIYYSQIVNDFQKGDIAEGYSVSREKKESFPLTVTSAQKNPTAFYLCASGRRNEKLFFGSGTQLSVL.